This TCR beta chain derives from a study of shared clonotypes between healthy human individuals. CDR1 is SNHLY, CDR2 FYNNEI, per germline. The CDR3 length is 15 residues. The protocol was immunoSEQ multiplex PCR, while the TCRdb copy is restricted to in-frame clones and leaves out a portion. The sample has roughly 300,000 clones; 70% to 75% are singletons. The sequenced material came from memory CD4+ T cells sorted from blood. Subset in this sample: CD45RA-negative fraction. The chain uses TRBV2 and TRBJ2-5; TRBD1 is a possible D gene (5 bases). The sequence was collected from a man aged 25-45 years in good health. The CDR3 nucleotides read TGTGTTTATAATGACCCCGGAAGGGGCCAAGAGACCCAGTACTTC. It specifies CVYNDPGRGQETQYF. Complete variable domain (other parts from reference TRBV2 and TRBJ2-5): EPEVTQTPSHQVTQMGQEVILRCVPISNHLYFYWYRQILGQKVEFLVSFYNNEISEKSEIFDDQFSVERPDGSNFTLKIRSTKLEDSAMYFCVYNDPGRGQETQYFGPGTRLLVL.